The clone carrying this TCR beta chain has at least ten counts. Its antigen remains unidentified. Libraries were prepared by immunoSEQ multiplex PCR; TCRdb keeps only in-frame clonotypes and omits some of them. The sample lists hundreds of thousands of clones; around 88% were seen once. The CDR3 runs 16 residues. CDR1 and CDR2 from the germline V gene are MGHRA and YSYEKL. Trimming cost V 4 bases and J 4 bases; bases outside gene matches: 11. Sample treatment: around 19 received Ad26.COV2.S at low or high dose, single or two shots; about 5 received placebo; per-sample allocation not given. Samples were taken on day 63 after the first vaccine or placebo injection. The donor's status was that of an adult aged 18-55 years in Boston. These data originate in a study of Ad26.COV2.S vaccination and SARS-CoV-2 variants. Whole-study context: The study gave Ad26.COV2.S intramuscularly, once or twice 56 days apart.

The study, taken as a whole, reports: Responses of T cells in total may have been underestimated by the TCR breadth and depth analyses. It was found that vaccine and placebo recipients had similar non-spike TCR breadth.

The clonotype comes from a person between 18 and 65 years old who received the Ad26.COV2.S COVID-19 vaccine or a placebo. The J gene is TRBJ1-2, the V gene TRBV4-1; 8 nucleotides line up with TRBD1. The source material was peripheral blood, sampled in a trial of Ad26.COV2.S vaccine versus placebo. CDR3 sequence reads: CASSRHATGAPYGYTF. CDR3 nucleotides: TGCGCCAGCAGCCGACACGCGACAGGGGCCCCCTATGGCTACACCTTC.